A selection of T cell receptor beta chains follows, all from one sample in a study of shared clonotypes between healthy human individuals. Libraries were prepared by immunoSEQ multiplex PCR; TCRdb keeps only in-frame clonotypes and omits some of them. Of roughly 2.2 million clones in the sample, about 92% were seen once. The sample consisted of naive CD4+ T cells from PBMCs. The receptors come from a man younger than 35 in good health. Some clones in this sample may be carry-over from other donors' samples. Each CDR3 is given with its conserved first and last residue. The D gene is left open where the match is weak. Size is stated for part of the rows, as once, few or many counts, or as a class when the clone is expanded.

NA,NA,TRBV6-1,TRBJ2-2,CASSVQGLTGELFF,TGTGCCAGCAGTGTCCAGGGGCTCACCGGGGAGCTGTTTTTT
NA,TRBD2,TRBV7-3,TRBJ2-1,CASGLAAYNEQFF,TGTGCCAGCGGGCTAGCGGCTTACAATGAGCAGTTCTTC
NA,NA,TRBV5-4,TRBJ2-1,CASSSLFSSRYNEQFF,TGTGCCAGCAGCTCCCTCTTTTCCTCTCGATACAATGAGCAGTTCTTC
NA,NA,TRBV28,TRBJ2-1,CASSLYPPYTGGGNEQFF,TGTGCCAGCAGTTTATACCCCCCCTACACTGGCGGTGGTAATGAGCAGTTCTTC
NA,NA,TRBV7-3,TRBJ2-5,CASGTGNVAQYF,TGTGCCAGCGGAACGGGTAATGTGGCCCAGTACTTC
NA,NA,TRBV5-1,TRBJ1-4,CASAPAGLHEKLFF,TGCGCCAGCGCCCCCGCAGGGTTACACGAAAAACTGTTTTTT
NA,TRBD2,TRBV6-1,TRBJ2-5,CASSEIGGETQYF,TGTGCCAGCAGTGAGATCGGGGGGGAGACCCAGTACTTC
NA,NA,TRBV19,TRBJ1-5,CASSAQVLNQPQHF,TGTGCCAGTAGTGCACAGGTTCTCAATCAGCCCCAGCATTTT
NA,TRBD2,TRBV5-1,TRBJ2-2,CASQTSVNTGELFF,TGCGCCAGCCAGACTAGCGTAAACACCGGGGAGCTGTTTTTT
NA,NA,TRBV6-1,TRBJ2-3,CASMLAGEDTQYF,TGTGCCAGCATGCTGGCGGGCGAGGATACGCAGTATTTT
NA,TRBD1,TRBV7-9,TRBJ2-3,CASRTQGASPTDTQYF,TGTGCCAGCAGAACACAGGGGGCTAGCCCCACAGATACGCAGTATTTT
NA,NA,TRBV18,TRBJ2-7,CASSPLGGQIGEQYF,TGTGCCAGCTCACCACTAGGGGGACAAATAGGCGAGCAGTACTTC
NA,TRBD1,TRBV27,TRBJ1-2,CASSLDRLAWGGYTF,TGTGCCAGCAGTTTGGACAGGTTGGCTTGGGGTGGCTACACCTTC
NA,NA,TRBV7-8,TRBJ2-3,CASSKSGAVDDTQYF,TGTGCCAGCAGTAAATCGGGAGCGGTAGATGATACGCAGTATTTT
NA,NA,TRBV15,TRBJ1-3,CATKPSASGNTIYF,TGTGCCACCAAACCAAGTGCCTCTGGAAACACCATATATTTT
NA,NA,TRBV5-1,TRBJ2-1,CATQRGGGTNSEQFF,TGCGCCACCCAGAGGGGGGGAGGGACCAATTCGGAGCAGTTCTTC
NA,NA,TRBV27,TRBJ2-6,CASSPRIPSGANVLTF,TGTGCCAGCAGTCCTAGAATCCCCTCTGGGGCCAACGTCCTGACTTTC
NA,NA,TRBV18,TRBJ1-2,CASSPARNYGYTF,TGTGCCAGCTCACCCGCCCGGAACTATGGCTACACCTTC
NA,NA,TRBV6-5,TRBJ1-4,CASKSYRGANEKLFF,TGTGCCAGCAAATCTTATAGGGGTGCTAATGAAAAACTGTTTTTT
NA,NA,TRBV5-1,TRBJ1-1,CASSFPGKNTEAFF,TGCGCCAGCAGCTTTCCGGGGAAGAACACTGAAGCTTTCTTT
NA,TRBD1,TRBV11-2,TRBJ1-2,CASSAGQGYGYTF,TGTGCCAGCAGCGCGGGACAGGGCTATGGCTACACCTTC
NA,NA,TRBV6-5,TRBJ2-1,CASRPRKDYNEQFF,TGTGCCAGCAGGCCGCGAAAGGATTACAATGAGCAGTTCTTC
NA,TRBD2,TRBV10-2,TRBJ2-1,CASSGTSGHNEQFF,TGCGCCAGCAGTGGGACTAGCGGACACAATGAGCAGTTCTTC
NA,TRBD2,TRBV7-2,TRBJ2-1,CASSLVGTTGVTQFF,TGTGCCAGCAGCTTAGTTGGGACTACGGGCGTGACGCAGTTCTTC
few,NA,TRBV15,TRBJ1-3,CATSREGFSGNTIYF,TGTGCCACCAGCAGAGAGGGGTTCTCTGGAAACACCATATATTTT
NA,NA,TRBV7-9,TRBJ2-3,CASSPHYRVGTDTQYF,TGTGCCAGCAGCCCACACTACAGGGTCGGGACAGATACGCAGTATTTT
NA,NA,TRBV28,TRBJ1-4,CASSLKAVTNEKLFF,TGTGCCAGCAGTTTGAAGGCGGTTACTAATGAAAAACTGTTTTTT